The clone carrying this T cell receptor (beta chain) was observed a single time. Its specificity is not known. Time point: week 3, after first cycle of checkpoint inhibitor. Patients had no prior systemic cancer treatment, immunosuppressants or other active cancers. Each sorted CD8+ T cell subset had its entire DNA loaded. This table comes from immunoSEQ multiplex PCR, and its TCRdb copy is limited to in-frame clones, with some not included. Of over 1,500 clones listed, 90% to 95% are singletons. This sample stems from a study of blood T cell dynamics during melanoma immunotherapy. Looking at the study overall: First-line therapy was either pembrolizumab or nivolumab with ipilimumab for metastatic melanoma.

Whole-study results and caveats: Clones driving repertoire changes may be melanoma-specific or general immune activation.

This sequence originates from a human donor with melanoma. The sample was effector memory CD8+ T cells from blood, taken from a patient treated with checkpoint blockade.

The CDR3 reads CASSLAGGTRVRTGELFF. For the CDR3, the DNA is TGCGCCAGCAGCTTGGCCGGCGGGACACGAGTACGCACCGGGGAGCTGTTTTTT. The chain combines TRBV5-1 with TRBJ2-2, with D possibly called TRBD1 or TRBD2 (6 bases each). The CDR3 is 18 amino acids. V lost 0 bases and J lost 4, with 19 bases in between. The germline CDR1 and CDR2 sequences are SGHRS and YFSETQ.